The sequence of this T cell receptor (beta chain) was determined in a study of blood T cell repertoires in COVID-19 (dated by TCRdb to 2020 to 2022). Regarding the research as a whole: Samples covering the acute and convalescent phases of COVID-19 were provided by collaborators in the United States, Italy and Spain. The prospective study material was composed of cDNA or gDNA derived from T cells, B-cell-depleted T cells, or PBMCs. The dataset comprised deeply sampled blood TCRbeta repertoires from subjects exposed to, actively infected with, or recovered from COVID-19. A freely available public database, intended as a resource for researchers studying the immune response to SARS-CoV-2, is where the repertoires were released. Samples were obtained from the ongoing ImmuneRACE study (first 160 participants) and from approximately 1,200 subjects provided by 6 global collaborators. Sample metadata almost always included a de-identified subject ID, COVID-19 status, age in years and sex. Where available, HLA class I and class II types were taken from metadata supplied by the sample provider and were not determined by assay-based typing.

Remarks on this clone: No antigen is known for it. There are no base qualities to consult, and no much larger clone falls within one base.

Paper-wide results and their limitations: Clinical and demographic metadata were provided uncurated, with the amount varying by source and participant.

TCRbeta CDR3 regions were amplified from genomic DNA using the immunoSEQ Assay, a bias-controlled multiplex PCR. Under the source paper's analysis protocol: Nucleated cell counts per sample were estimated from amplification of reference gene primers within the assay. To quantify the absolute abundance of each unique TCRbeta CDR3 rearrangement, sequence reads were collapsed and filtered. For each sample, productive Simpson clonality was calculated by taking the square root of Simpson's diversity index across productive rearrangements. TCRdb took this table from immuneACCESS and kept in-frame rearrangements with V and J called. Such tables lack part of the clones; where checked against another copy, unresolved V genes explain under half of the gap, and the rest is unexplained. That table gives V, J and clone size, and the DNA gave D and trimming. The sample contains some 320,000 clones, around 88% of them found a single time. Under 8% of the sample goes to the ten largest clones.

CDR1 and CDR2 are drawn from the germline V gene: SGHRS, YFSETQ. V is reduced by 4 bases and J by 8 bases, leaving a spacing of 9 bases between them. Counted from cysteine to phenylalanine, this CDR3 has 12 amino acids. The DNA shown is the 36-base CDR3, in frame from base 1. A second Seattle source provided samples from volunteer blood donors who had recovered from COVID-19. Collaborating institutions collected whole blood in K2EDTA tubes following their own protocols. For TCRbeta analysis, collaborator samples were shipped as frozen whole blood, as isolated PBMCs, or as DNA extracted from either sample type.

This sequence was found in a woman in her 30s who had recovered from COVID-19. The chain uses TRBV5-1 and TRBJ1-4; the D segment cannot be called with confidence. The sample taken for sequencing was peripheral blood. CDR3 loop: CASSAPGEKLFF. The DNA sequence is given as TGCGCCAGCAGCGCCCCGGGGGAAAAACTGTTTTTT.